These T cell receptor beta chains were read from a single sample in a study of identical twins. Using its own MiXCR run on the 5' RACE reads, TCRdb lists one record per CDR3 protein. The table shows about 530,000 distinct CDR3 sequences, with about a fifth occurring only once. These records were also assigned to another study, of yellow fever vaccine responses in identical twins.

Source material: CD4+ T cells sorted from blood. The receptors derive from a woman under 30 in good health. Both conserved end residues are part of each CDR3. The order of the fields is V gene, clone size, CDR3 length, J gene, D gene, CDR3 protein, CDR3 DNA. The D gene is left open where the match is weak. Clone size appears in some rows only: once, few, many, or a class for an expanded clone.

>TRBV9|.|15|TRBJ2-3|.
CASSVAGGRSDTQYF
TGTGCCAGCAGCGTAGCGGGGGGCCGCTCAGATACGCAGTATTTT
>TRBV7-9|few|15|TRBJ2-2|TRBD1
CASSHQGAGTGELFF
TGTGCCAGCAGCCACCAGGGGGCCGGCACCGGGGAGCTGTTTTTT
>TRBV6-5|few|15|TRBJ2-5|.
CASSYSSGGKETQYF
TGTGCCAGCAGTTACTCTAGCGGAGGAAAAGAGACCCAGTACTTC
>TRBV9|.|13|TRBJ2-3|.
CASSLSGVDTQYF
TGTGCCAGCTCCCTAAGTGGGGTGGATACGCAGTATTTT
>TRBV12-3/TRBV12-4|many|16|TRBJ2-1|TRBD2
CASSSTGTSGYNEQFF
TGTGCCAGCAGTTCAACCGGGACTAGCGGTTACAATGAGCAGTTCTTC
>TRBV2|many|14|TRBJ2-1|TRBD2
CASDAGRGGHEQFF
TGTGCCAGCGATGCTGGGCGGGGGGGCCATGAGCAGTTCTTC
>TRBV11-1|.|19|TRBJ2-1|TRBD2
CASSFMRLAGASSYNEQFF
TGTGCCAGCAGCTTTATGCGACTAGCGGGGGCTAGCTCCTACAATGAGCAGTTCTTC
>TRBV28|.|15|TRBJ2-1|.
CASSPGAVQSGEQFF
TGTGCCAGCAGCCCAGGGGCCGTTCAGAGTGGTGAGCAGTTCTTC
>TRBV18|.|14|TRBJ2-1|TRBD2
CASSPGVAGVTQFF
TGTGCCAGCTCCCCCGGGGTAGCGGGAGTAACACAGTTCTTC
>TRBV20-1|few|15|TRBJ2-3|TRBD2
CSASLAGFSADTQYF
TGCAGTGCTAGTCTAGCGGGATTTTCGGCAGATACGCAGTATTTT
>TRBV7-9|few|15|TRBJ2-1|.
CASSHGQLARNEQFF
TGTGCCAGCAGCCACGGCCAACTAGCCCGCAATGAGCAGTTCTTC
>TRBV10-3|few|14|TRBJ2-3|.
CAISETGSTDTQYF
TGTGCCATCAGTGAGACAGGGAGCACAGATACGCAGTATTTT
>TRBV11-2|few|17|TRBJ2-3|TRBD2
CASSHGMRGGQADTQYF
TGTGCCAGCAGCCATGGGATGCGCGGGGGGCAGGCAGATACGCAGTATTTT
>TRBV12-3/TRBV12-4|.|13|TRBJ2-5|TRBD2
CASTGTRGETQYF
TGTGCCAGCACAGGGACTAGGGGAGAGACCCAGTACTTC
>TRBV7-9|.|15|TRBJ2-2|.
CASSLNTANTGELFF
TGTGCCAGCAGCTTAAATACGGCGAACACCGGGGAGCTGTTTTTT
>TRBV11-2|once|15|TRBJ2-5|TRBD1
CASSFRTGDYETQYF
TGTGCCAGCAGCTTTCGGACAGGGGATTACGAGACCCAGTACTTC
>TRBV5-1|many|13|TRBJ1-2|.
CASSLYQHYGYTF
TGCGCCAGCAGCTTATACCAGCACTATGGCTACACCTTC
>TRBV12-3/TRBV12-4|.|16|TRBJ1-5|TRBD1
CASSSDVVRGNQPQHF
TGTGCCAGCAGCTCCGACGTCGTCAGGGGGAATCAGCCCCAGCATTTT
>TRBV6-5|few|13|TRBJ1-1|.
CASSSDPVTEAFF
TGTGCCAGCAGTTCTGACCCAGTCACTGAAGCTTTCTTT
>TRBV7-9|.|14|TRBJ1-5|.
CASSLDGTNQPQHF
TGTGCCAGCAGCTTAGACGGGACCAATCAGCCCCAGCATTTT